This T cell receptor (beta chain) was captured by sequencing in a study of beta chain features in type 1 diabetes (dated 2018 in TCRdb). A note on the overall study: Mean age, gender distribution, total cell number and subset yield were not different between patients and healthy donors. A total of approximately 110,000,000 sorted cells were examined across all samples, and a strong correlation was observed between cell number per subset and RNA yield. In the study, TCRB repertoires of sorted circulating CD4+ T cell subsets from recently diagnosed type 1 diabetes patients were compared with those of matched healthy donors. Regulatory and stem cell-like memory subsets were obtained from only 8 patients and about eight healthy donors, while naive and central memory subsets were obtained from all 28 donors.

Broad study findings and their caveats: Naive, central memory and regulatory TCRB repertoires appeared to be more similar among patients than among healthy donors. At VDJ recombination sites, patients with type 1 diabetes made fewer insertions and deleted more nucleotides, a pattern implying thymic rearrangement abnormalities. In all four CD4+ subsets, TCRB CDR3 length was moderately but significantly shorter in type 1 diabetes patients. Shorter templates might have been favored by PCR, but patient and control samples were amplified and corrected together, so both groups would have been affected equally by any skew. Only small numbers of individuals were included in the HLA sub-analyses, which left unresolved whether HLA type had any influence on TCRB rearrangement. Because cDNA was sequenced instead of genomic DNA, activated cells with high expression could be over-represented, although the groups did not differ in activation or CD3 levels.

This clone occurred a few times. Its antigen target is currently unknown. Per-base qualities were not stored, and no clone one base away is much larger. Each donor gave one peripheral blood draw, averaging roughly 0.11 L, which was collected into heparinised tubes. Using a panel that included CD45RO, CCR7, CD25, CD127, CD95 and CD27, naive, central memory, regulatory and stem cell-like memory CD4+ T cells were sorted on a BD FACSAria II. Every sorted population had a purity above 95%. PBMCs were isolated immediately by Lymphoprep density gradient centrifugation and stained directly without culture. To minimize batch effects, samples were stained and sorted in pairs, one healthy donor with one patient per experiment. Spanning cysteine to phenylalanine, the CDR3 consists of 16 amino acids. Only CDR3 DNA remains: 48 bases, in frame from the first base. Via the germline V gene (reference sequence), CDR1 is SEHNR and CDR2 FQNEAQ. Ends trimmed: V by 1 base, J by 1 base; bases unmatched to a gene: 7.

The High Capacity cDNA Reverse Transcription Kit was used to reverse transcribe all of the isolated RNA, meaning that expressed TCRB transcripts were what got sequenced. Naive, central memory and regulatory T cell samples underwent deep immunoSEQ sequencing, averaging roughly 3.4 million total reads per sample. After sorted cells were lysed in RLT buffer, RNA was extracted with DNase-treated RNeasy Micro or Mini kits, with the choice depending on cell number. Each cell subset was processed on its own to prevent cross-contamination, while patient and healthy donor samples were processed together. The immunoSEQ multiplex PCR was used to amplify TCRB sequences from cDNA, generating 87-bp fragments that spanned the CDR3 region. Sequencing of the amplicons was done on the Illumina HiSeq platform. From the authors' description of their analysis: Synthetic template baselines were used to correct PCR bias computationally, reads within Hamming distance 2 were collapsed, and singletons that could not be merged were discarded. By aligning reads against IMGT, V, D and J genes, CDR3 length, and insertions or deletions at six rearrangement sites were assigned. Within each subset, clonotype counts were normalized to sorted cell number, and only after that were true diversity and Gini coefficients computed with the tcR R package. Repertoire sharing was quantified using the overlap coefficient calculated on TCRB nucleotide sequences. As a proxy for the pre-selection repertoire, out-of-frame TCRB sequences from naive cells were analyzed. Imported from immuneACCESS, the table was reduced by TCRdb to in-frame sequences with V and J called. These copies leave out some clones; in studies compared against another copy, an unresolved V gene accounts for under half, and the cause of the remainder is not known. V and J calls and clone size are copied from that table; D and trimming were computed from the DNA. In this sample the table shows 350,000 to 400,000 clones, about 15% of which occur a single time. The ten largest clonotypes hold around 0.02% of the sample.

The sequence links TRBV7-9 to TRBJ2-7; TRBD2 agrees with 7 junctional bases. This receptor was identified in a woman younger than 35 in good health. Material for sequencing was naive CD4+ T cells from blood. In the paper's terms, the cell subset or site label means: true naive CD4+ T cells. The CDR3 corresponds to CASSLVAGEGSYEQYF. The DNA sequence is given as TGTGCCAGCAGCTTAGTGGCGGGAGAAGGTTCCTACGAGCAGTACTTC.